This T cell receptor (beta chain) was captured in a study of regulatory and conventional T cells in RAG deficiency (dated by TCRdb to 2017 to 2019). For the wider study: The study used high-throughput TCR beta sequencing to compare repertoire diversity and composition of Treg, conventional CD4+ and CD8+ T cells between RAG-deficient patients and healthy controls.

Broad study findings and their caveats: Shorter CDR3 lengths were found in all patient T-cell subsets, and >75% Treg-Tconv repertoire overlap at nucleotide and amino acid level was observed in Omenn syndrome patients. In Omenn syndrome and CID/AS patients compared with controls, around 100-fold fewer unique TCR beta sequences were detected from Treg cells, versus 8.5 to 10-fold fewer for other subsets. For some subjects, some T-cell subset analyses were not performed. Compared with control T-cell subpopulations, RAG-deficient patients had much lower Shannon entropy and higher Simpson indices. Sorted CD25-high CD127-low cells from Omenn syndrome patients may represent peripherally activated cells rather than bona fide Treg cells.

Conventional CD4+ T cells were purified from blood as CD25-low CD127-high cells before genomic DNA extraction. Repertoire analyses used fewer than ten healthy control donors as the comparison group. Library preparation used the immunoSEQ multiplex PCR assay. Genomic DNA from the sorted T-cell subsets was used to amplify rearranged TCR beta chain products, which were then sequenced. Per the source publication's procedure: Shannon entropy and Simpson indices were used to measure the diversity of productive TCR beta rearrangements in each repertoire. To gauge clonal expansion, the frequencies of the 100 most abundant productive TCR beta clonotypes among total reads were added together. The TRB repertoires were scored with a self-reactivity index built on which amino acids appear at CDR3beta positions 6 and 7. Two-way ANOVA was applied to the repertoire analyses, whereas Student t or Mann-Whitney tests were applied to the flow cytometric analyses. TCRdb re-hosts the immuneACCESS table, in-frame sequences only. Its copies lack some clones; in the studies checked, an unresolved V gene accounts for under half of them, and the cause for the rest is not known. The V and J calls and the clone size are those of that table, but D and trimming were determined from the DNA. Within this sample are about 30,000 clones, with around 96% of them counted one time only. The ten largest clonotypes hold under 0.45% of the sample.

This clone appeared a single time. The antigen it binds to is not known. No much larger clone exists at a distance of one base, and base qualities are not known. These same records also appear under a second study, on regulatory T cells. Reported in the second study: The multiplex PCR relied on 52 forward TRBV primers and 13 reverse TRBJ primers, and amplification bias was corrected through assay-based and computational methods. Repertoires from patients had restricted unique TRB V-J pairs and skewed V and J gene usage, with the strongest effect in regulatory T cells. Between CD3G-deficient patients and healthy controls, the study compared T-cell receptor beta repertoires in sorted regulatory T cells, conventional CD4+ T cells and CD8+ T cells. Ficoll density separation was used to isolate peripheral blood mononuclear cells. Within the immunoSEQ assay, multiplex PCR amplified rearranged TRB loci from genomic DNA. Sequencing of the TRB amplicons was done on an Illumina HiSeq platform. Raw sequences were error-filtered and aligned to reference gene sequences by custom algorithms, then analyzed with the immunoSEQ online tools. Productive and nonproductive TRB rearrangement frequencies were evaluated among both unique and total sequences. Group comparisons used t tests, Mann-Whitney tests or two-way ANOVA run in Prism software.

Material: CD25- CD4+ T cells sorted from blood. This receptor was obtained from a human donor in good health.

The encoded CDR3 is CASSETGIPSSGANVLTF. The DNA sequence follows: TGCGCCAGCAGTGAAACCGGGATCCCAAGTTCTGGGGCCAACGTCCTGACTTTC. The chain employs TRBV10-1 and TRBJ2-6; the best D guess is TRBD2, with 5 bases matching. The CDR3 goes from the cysteine to the phenylalanine over 18 residues. Kept here is only the CDR3 DNA, which spans 54 bases and is read in frame from base 1. V loses 3 bases, J loses 1 base, and the germline ends lie 16 bases apart. The germline V gene (reference sequence) yields WNHNN for CDR1 and SYGVQD for CDR2.